The 19 T cell receptor beta chains given below trace back to one sample, sequenced in a study of molecular identifiers for immune sequencing clone quantification. One entry per CDR3 protein, called by TCRdb with MiXCR from the PCR reads. Found here are around 460,000 distinct CDR3 sequences, around 23% of them singletons; the top ten hold under 0.85%. Sample: naive CD8+ T cells from blood, with Jurkat cell RNA spiked in. Noted subset: FACS-sorted CD8+CD4-CCR7+CD45RA+ naive T cells. These receptors all stem from a human donor in good health. Some libraries in this study had Jurkat cell RNA spiked in.

V and J are TRBV7-3 and TRBJ2-1; perhaps TRBD2 as D (6 bases). With 5 bases removed from V and 8 bases from J, the gap between germline ends came to 13 bases. The CDR3 length is 13 residues. Germline V CDR1 and CDR2: SGHTA, FQGTGA. The CDR3: CASSPGLGHEQFF. CDR3 coding DNA: TGTGCCAGCAGCCCGGGACTGGGGCATGAGCAGTTCTTC.

The sample holds many counts of this clonotype. This chain uses TRBV6-6 with TRBJ2-2, with D uncertain. Germline lookup yields CDR1 MNHNY and CDR2 SVGAGI (reference sequence). V was cut by 6 bases and J by 1 base, with 6 bases left in between. The CDR3 consists of 13 residues. The CDR3 loop reads CASRPGNTGELFF. The CDR3 DNA reads as TGTGCCAGCAGACCAGGGAACACCGGGGAGCTGTTTTTT.

In regard to this clonotype: This may arise from a read error, as a much more abundant clone is one base away. The genes are TRBV7-2 and TRBJ2-1; no clear D. Per germline, CDR1 SGHTA and CDR2 FQGNSA. The CDR3 is made up of 11 amino acids. V was pared by 1 base and J by 11 bases, with 6 bases between. The CDR3: CASSLGSKQFF. The CDR3 nucleotides read TGTGCCAGCAGCTTAGGGTCTAAGCAGTTCTTC.

To note about this clonotype: A junction boundary mismatches the germline segment, possibly from a read error. The chain has TRBV4-3 and TRBJ2-2; D is perhaps TRBD1 (7 bases). Germline V gene sequence: CDR1 LGHNA, CDR2 YSLEER. The CDR3 is 15 amino acids. CDR3 residues: CASRQEAGGTGELFF. CDR3 nucleotides: TGCGCCAGCAGACAAGAGGCAGGGGGGACCGGGGAGCTGTTTTTT.

This clonotype came up many times. The V and J genes are TRBV6-1 and TRBJ2-3; D possibly matches TRBD1 or TRBD2 (5 bases each). CDR1 is MNHNS and CDR2 is SASEGT in the germline V gene. Between the trimmed V and J ends, which lost 7 bases and 5 bases, there was a span of 13 bases. The CDR3 has 13 amino acids. The CDR3 is CASIEGMLDTQYF. The CDR3 coding sequence is TGTGCCAGCATTGAGGGGATGTTAGATACGCAGTATTTT.

As regards this clonotype: This could be a read error, since a much larger clone is one nucleotide away. The CDR3 carries no conserved terminal phenylalanine or tryptophan, so it likely arises from a read error. V and J are TRBV2 and TRBJ2-1; D is unresolved. V gave up 6 bases and J gave up 7 bases, with 13 bases separating them. Germline V gene data show CDR1 as SNHLY and CDR2 as FYNNEI. The CDR3 totals 13 residues. The CDR3 sequence: CASSVLILNEQFL. The CDR3, as DNA: TGTGCCAGCAGCGTCCTAATCCTTAATGAGCAGTTCCTC.

The chain has TRBV6-2 or TRBV6-3 and TRBJ1-2; TRBD1 agrees at 7 bases. J gave up 4 bases and V 5 bases, and 10 bases lay outside the gene matches. This CDR3 has 15 residues. Germline lookup yields CDR1 MNHEY and CDR2 SVGEGT. CDR3: CASSTTDRVRYGYTF. CDR3 coding DNA: TGTGCCAGCAGTACTACTGACAGGGTACGCTATGGCTACACCTTC.

As DNA, the CDR3 is TGTGCCAGCAGCTATACAGCAAACTATGGCTACACCTTC. Its translation is CASSYTANYGYTF. The chain has TRBV12-3 or TRBV12-4 and TRBJ1-2, with no clear D. The CDR3 covers 13 residues. V lost 6 bases and J lost 2, with 10 bases in between.

The CDR3 DNA sequence: TGTGCCAGCAGCTTATACTCCGGGACACCCTCCTCTGGGGCCAACGTCCTGACTTTC. Its translation: CASSLYSGTPSSGANVLTF. The rearrangement uses TRBV9 and TRBJ2-6, with D perhaps TRBD1 (6 bases). This CDR3 is built from 19 residues. The V end was cut by 4 bases, the J end by 0 bases, with 20 bases between. In germline, CDR1 is SGDLS, CDR2 YYNGEE.

This chain links TRBV12-3 or TRBV12-4 with TRBJ2-7, with D unclear. The V end was cut by 3 bases, the J end by 1 base, with 22 bases between. The CDR3 contains 18 residues. CDR3: CASSFSKVRWLGSYEQYF. The CDR3 coding sequence is TGTGCCAGCAGTTTTTCCAAAGTTCGATGGTTAGGGTCCTACGAGCAGTACTTC.

Only a few counts were recorded for this clonotype. The V and J genes are TRBV28 and TRBJ2-3; 12 bases map to TRBD2. Germline V gene data show CDR1 as MDHEN and CDR2 as SYDVKM. The CDR3 is made up of 17 amino acids. The trim removed 5 bases at V and 5 bases at J, leaving 11 bases unmatched. The CDR3 DNA is TGTGCCAGCAGTCCATATAGACTAGCGGGAGTTGAAGATACGCAGTATTTT. Its translation: CASSPYRLAGVEDTQYF. Drawing the rest from reference TRBV28 and TRBJ2-3, the complete variable domain is DVKVTQSSRYLVKRTGEKVFLECVQDMDHENMFWYRQDPGLGLRLIYFSYDVKMKEKGDIPEGYSVSREKKERFSLILESASTNQTSMYLCASSPYRLAGVEDTQYFGPGTRLTVL.

This clonotype came up many times. The rearrangement links TRBV29-1 to TRBJ2-5; 7 positions agree with TRBD1. V lost 6 bases, J lost 0 bases, and 4 bases stayed unmatched. Germline CDR1 SQVTM, CDR2 ANQGSEA. The CDR3 length is 13 residues. The CDR3 here is CSVAGTDQETQYF. Here the CDR3 DNA reads TGCAGCGTCGCCGGGACAGACCAAGAGACCCAGTACTTC.

This clonotype was detected a few times. The chain recombines TRBV15 with TRBJ2-7, with a possible D match to TRBD2 (5 bases). V shed 3 bases and J shed 3 bases, with 9 bases lying between them. This CDR3 is 13 amino acids long. Germline V CDR1 and CDR2: LNHNV, YYDKDF (reference sequence). The CDR3 region is CATSSWTGYEQYF. The CDR3 DNA reads as TGTGCCACCAGCAGCTGGACTGGCTACGAGCAGTACTTC.

This clonotype came up many times. The J gene is TRBJ2-7, the V gene TRBV5-1; no clear D. Germline CDR1 and CDR2: SGHRS and YFSETQ. There are 14 residues in the CDR3. V lost 0 bases and J 3 bases, leaving 10 bases between the germline ends. The CDR3 loop is CASSLETAFYEQYF. DNA of the CDR3: TGCGCCAGCAGCTTGGAGACTGCCTTCTACGAGCAGTACTTC.

This clonotype has a count of ten or more. V usage is TRBV4-3 and J usage is TRBJ1-1; D is possibly TRBD1 (5 bases). Deletions cut 0 bases from V and 4 bases from J, with 12 bases between. The CDR3 sequence is 15 residues long. CDR1 and CDR2 from the germline V gene are LGHNA and YSLEER. The CDR3: CASSQDRGGGTEAFF. CDR3 sequence (DNA): TGCGCCAGCAGCCAAGATCGGGGGGGTGGCACTGAAGCTTTCTTT.

This clonotype came up many times. The V call is TRBV20-1, the J call TRBJ2-2; a weak D match, TRBD1 (6 bases). CDR3 size: 16 residues. V was clipped by 3 bases and J by 1 base, with 15 bases between them. In germline, CDR1 is DFQATT, CDR2 SNEGSKA (reference sequence). CDR3 loop: CSASGFRQENTGELFF. CDR3 sequence (DNA): TGCAGTGCTAGTGGGTTCCGACAGGAGAACACCGGGGAGCTGTTTTTT.

This clonotype was seen a handful of times. CDR3 sequence (DNA): TGTGCTAGTGGTTTGGTACAGGGACTAGGATCCTACGAGCAGTACTTC. Translating it yields CASGLVQGLGSYEQYF. This chain links TRBV12-5 with TRBJ2-7; 8 nucleotides agree with TRBD2. V trimming: 0 bases; J trimming: 1 base; junction bases outside the gene matches: 5. CDR1 LGHNT and CDR2 FRNRAP come from the germline V gene. There are 16 residues in the CDR3.

This clonotype was observed a handful of times. The rearrangement links TRBV6-5 to TRBJ2-1; D is undetermined. The CDR3 contains 14 residues. The V end lost 0 bases, the J end lost 7 bases, and 10 bases lay between the germline ends. Germline CDR1 is MNHEY and CDR2 is SVGAGI. The CDR3 DNA follows: TGTGCCAGCAGTTACTCGGTAGGAAGTAATGAGCAGTTCTTC. Encoded protein: CASSYSVGSNEQFF.

The rearrangement uses TRBV12-3 or TRBV12-4 and TRBJ2-3; weak D call: TRBD1 (5 bases). The CDR3 spans 13 residues. V was pared by 8 bases and J by 6 bases, with 15 bases between. CDR3 coding DNA: TGTGCCAGCCGATTACCGTCAGGGGATACGCAGTATTTT. This translates into CASRLPSGDTQYF.